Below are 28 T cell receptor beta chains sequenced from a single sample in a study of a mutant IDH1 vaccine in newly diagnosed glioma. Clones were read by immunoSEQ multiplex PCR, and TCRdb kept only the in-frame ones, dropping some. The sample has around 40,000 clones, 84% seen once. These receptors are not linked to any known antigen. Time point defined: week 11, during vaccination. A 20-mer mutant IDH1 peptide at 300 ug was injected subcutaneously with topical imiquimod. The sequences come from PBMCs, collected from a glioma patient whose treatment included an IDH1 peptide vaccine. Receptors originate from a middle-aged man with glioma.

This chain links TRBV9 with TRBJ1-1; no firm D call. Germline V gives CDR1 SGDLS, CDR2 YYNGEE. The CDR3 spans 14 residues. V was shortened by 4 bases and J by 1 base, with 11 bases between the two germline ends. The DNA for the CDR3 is TGTGCCAGCAGCCCCCGGACGGCGAACACTGAAGCTTTCTTT. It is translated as CASSPRTANTEAFF.

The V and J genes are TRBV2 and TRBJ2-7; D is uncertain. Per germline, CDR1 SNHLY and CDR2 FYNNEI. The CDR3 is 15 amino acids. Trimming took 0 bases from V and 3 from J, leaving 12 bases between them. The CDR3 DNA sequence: TGTGCCAGCAGTGAAGCGGCCGCCATAATCTACGAGCAGTACTTC. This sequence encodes CASSEAAAIIYEQYF. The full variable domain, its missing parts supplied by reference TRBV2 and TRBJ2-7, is EPEVTQTPSHQVTQMGQEVILRCVPISNHLYFYWYRQILGQKVEFLVSFYNNEISEKSEIFDDQFSVERPDGSNFTLKIRSTKLEDSAMYFCASSEAAAIIYEQYFGPGTRLTVT.

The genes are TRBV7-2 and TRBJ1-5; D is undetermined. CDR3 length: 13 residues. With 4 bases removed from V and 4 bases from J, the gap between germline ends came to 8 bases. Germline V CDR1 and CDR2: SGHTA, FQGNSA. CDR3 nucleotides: TGTGCCAGCAGCTCAGAGGTAAATCAGCCCCAGCATTTT. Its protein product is CASSSEVNQPQHF.

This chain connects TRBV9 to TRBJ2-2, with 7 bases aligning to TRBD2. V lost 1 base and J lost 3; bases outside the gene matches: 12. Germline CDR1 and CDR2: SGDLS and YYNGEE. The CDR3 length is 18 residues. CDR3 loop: CASSVSFWEGRDTGELFF. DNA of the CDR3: TGTGCCAGCAGCGTAAGCTTTTGGGAGGGCCGGGACACCGGGGAGCTGTTTTTT.

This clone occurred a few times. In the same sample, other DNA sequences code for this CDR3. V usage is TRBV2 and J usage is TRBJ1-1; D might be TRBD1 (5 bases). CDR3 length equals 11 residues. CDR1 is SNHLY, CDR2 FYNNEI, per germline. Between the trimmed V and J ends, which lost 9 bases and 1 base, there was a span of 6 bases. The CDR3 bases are TGTGCCAGAGACAGGAACACTGAAGCTTTCTTT. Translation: CARDRNTEAFF. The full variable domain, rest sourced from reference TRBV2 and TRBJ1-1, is EPEVTQTPSHQVTQMGQEVILRCVPISNHLYFYWYRQILGQKVEFLVSFYNNEISEKSEIFDDQFSVERPDGSNFTLKIRSTKLEDSAMYFCARDRNTEAFFGQGTRLTVV.

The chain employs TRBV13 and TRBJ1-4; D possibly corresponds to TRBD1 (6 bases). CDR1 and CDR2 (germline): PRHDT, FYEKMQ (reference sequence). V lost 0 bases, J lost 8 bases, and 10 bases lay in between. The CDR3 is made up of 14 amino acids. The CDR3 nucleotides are TGTGCCAGCAGCTTAGGGGGGGCTGGGGAAAAACTGTTTTTT. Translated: CASSLGGAGEKLFF.

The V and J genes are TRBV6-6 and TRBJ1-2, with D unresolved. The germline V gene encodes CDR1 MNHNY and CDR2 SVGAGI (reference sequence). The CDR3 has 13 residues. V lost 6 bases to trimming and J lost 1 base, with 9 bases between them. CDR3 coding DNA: TGTGCCAGCAGGGCTGGGGATAACTATGGCTACACCTTC. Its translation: CASRAGDNYGYTF.

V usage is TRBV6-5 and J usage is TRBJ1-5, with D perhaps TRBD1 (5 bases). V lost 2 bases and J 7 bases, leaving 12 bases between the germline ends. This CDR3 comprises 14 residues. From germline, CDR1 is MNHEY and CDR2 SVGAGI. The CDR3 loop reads CASSYGSGEQPQHF. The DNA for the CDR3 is TGTGCCAGCAGTTACGGGTCGGGGGAACAGCCCCAGCATTTT.

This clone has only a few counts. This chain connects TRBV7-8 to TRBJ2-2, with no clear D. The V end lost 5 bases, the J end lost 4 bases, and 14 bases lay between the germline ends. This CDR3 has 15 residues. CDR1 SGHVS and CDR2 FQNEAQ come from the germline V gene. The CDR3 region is CASSLASPSTGELFF. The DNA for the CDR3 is TGTGCCAGCAGCCTCGCCTCTCCGAGCACCGGGGAGCTGTTTTTT.

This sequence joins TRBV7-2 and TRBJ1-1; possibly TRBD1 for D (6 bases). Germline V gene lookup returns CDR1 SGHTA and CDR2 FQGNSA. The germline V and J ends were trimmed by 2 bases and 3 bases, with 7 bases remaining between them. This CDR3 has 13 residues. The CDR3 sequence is CASSLWTDTEAFF. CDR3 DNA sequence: TGTGCCAGCAGCTTATGGACAGACACTGAAGCTTTCTTT. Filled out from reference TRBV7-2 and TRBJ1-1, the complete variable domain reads GAGVSQSPSNKVTEKGKDVELRCDPISGHTALYWYRQSLGQGLEFLIYFQGNSAPDKSGLPSDRFSAERTGGSVSTLTIQRTQQEDSAVYLCASSLWTDTEAFFGQGTRLTVV.

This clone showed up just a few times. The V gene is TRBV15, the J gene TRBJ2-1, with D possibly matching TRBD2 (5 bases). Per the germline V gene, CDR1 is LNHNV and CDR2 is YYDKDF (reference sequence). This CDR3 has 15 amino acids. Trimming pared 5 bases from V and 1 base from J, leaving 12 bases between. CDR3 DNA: TGTGCCACCAGCCCGGGAACTGGTTCCTACAATGAGCAGTTCTTC. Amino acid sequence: CATSPGTGSYNEQFF.

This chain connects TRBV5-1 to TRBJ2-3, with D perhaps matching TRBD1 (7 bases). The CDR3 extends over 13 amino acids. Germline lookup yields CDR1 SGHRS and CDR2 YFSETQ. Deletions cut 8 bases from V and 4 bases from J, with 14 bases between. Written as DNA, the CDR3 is TGCGCCAGTCGACAGGGAGGTTCAGATACGCAGTATTTT. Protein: CASRQGGSDTQYF.

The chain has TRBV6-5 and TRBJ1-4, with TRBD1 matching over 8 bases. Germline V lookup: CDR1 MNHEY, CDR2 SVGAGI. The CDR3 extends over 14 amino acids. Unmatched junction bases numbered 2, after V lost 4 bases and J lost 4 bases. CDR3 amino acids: CASSSDRVNEKLFF. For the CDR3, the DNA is TGTGCCAGCAGTTCGGACAGGGTTAATGAAAAACTGTTTTTT.

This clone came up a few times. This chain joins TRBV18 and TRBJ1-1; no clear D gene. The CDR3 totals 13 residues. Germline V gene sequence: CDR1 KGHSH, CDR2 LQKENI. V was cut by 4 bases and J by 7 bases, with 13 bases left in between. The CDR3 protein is CASSRPEGGEAFF. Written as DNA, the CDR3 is TGTGCCAGCTCACGTCCCGAGGGCGGTGAAGCTTTCTTT.

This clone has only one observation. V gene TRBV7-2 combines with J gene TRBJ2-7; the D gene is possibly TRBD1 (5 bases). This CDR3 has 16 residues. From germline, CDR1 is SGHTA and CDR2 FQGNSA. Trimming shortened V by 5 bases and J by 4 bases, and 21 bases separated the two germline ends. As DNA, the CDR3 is TGTGCCAGCAGCCCGCCCAGGGTCCTTTATTCTTACGAGCAGTACTTC. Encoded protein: CASSPPRVLYSYEQYF.

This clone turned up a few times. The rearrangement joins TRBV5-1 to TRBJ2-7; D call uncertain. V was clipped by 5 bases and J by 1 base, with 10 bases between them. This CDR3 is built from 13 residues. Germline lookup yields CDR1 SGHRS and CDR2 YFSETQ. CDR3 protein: CASSIAESYEQYF. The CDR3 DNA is TGCGCCAGCAGTATAGCTGAATCCTACGAGCAGTACTTC.

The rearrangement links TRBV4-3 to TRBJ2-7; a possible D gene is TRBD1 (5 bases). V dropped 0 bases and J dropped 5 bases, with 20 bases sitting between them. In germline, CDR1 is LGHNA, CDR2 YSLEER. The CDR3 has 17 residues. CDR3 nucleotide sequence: TGCGCCAGCAGCCAAGATATTAGGGGCTTTATGACGAACGAGCAGTACTTC. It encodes CASSQDIRGFMTNEQYF.

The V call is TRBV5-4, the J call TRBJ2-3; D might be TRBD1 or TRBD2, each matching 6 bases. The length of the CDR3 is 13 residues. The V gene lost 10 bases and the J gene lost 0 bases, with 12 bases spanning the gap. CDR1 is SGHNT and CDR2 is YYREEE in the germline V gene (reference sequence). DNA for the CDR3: TGTGCCTGGGGGGCTAGGAGCACAGATACGCAGTATTTT. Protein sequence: CAWGARSTDTQYF.

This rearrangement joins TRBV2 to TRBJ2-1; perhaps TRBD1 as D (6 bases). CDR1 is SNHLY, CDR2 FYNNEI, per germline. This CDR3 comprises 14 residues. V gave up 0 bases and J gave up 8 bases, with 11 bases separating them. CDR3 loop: CASSEASGVDEQFF. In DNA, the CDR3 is TGTGCCAGCAGTGAAGCATCAGGGGTCGATGAGCAGTTCTTC.

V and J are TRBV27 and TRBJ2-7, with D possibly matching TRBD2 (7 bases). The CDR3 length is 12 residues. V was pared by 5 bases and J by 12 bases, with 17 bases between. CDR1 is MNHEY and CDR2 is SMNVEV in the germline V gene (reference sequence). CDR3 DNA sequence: TGTGCCAGCAGTCAGAAAGGGGGGGTGTGGTACTTC. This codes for CASSQKGGVWYF.

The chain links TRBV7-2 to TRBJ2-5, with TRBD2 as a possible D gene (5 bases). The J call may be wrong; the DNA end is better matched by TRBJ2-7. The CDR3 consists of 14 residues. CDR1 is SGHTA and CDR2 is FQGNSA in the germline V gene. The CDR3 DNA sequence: TGTGCCAGCAGCTCCGGGGTAGTCTCCTACGAGCAGTACTTC. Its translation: CASSSGVVSYEQYF.

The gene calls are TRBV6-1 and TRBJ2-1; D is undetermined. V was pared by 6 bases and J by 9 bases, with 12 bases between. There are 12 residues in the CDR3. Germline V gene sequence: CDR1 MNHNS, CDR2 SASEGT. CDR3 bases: TGTGCCAGCAGCGACCTGGTGGGTGAGCAGTTCTTC. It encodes CASSDLVGEQFF.

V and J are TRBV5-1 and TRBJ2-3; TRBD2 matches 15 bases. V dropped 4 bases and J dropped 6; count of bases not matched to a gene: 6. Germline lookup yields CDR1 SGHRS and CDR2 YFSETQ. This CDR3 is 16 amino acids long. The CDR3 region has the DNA TGCGCCAGCAGCGCCGGGACTAGCGGGAGGTGGGATACGCAGTATTTT. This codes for CASSAGTSGRWDTQYF.

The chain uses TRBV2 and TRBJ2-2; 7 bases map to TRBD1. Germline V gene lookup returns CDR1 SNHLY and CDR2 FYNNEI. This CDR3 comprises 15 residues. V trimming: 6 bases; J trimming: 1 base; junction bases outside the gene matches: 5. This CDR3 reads CASRRQGLNTGELFF. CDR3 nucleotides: TGTGCCAGCAGGAGACAGGGTCTGAACACCGGGGAGCTGTTTTTT.

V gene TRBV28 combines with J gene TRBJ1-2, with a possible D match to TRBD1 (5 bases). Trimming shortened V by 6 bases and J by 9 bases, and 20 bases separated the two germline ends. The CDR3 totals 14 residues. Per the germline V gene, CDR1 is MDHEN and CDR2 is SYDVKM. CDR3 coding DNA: TGTGCCAGCAGCCTCGTGGCGGGGCGTATAAGCTACACCTTC. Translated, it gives CASSLVAGRISYTF.

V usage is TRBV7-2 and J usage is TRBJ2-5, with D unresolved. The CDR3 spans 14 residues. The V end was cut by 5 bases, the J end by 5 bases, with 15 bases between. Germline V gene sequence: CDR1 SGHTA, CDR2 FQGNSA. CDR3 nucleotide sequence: TGTGCCAGCAGCCCACAAAACTGGGCCGAGACCCAGTACTTC. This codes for CASSPQNWAETQYF.

The CDR3 region has the DNA TGTGCCAGCAGGACAACGGGAGGGCCTAATACGCAGTATTTT. This encodes CASRTTGGPNTQYF. The chain combines TRBV6-1 with TRBJ2-3; 8 bases match TRBD2. The CDR3 loop spans 14 amino acids. The V segment lost 6 bases and the J segment 7 bases; nucleotides outside the gene matches: 9. Germline V gives CDR1 MNHNS, CDR2 SASEGT.

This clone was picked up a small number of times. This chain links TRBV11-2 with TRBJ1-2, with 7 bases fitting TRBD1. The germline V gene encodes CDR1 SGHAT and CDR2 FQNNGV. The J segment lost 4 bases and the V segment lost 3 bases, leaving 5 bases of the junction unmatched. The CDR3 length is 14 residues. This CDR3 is CASSFQTGSYGYTF. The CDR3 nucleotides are TGTGCCAGCAGCTTTCAGACAGGGAGCTATGGCTACACCTTC. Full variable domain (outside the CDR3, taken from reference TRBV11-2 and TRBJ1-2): EAGVAQSPRYKIIEKRQSVAFWCNPISGHATLYWYQQILGQGPKLLIQFQNNGVVDDSQLPKDRFSAERLKGVDSTLKIQPAKLEDSAVYLCASSFQTGSYGYTFGSGTRLTVV.